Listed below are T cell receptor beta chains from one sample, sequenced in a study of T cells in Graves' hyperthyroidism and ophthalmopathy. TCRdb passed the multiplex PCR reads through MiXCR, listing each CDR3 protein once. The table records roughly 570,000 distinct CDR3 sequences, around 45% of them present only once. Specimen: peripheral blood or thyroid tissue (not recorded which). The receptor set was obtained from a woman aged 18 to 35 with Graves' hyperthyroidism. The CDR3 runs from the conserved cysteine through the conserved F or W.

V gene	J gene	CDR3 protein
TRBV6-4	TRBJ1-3	CASSEGTGSSGNTIYF
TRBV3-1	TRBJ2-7	CASSQDGLLDYEQYF
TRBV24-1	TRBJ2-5	CATSDTTGALRTQYF
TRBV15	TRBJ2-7	CATSRGTSNYEQYF
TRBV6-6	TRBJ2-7	CASSRIWREDEQYF
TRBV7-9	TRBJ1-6	CASRGAGSPLHF
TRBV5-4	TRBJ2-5	CASSLETFQETQYF
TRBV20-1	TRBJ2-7	CSATRLARDEQYF
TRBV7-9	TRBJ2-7	CASSLAGTHLIPSYEQYF
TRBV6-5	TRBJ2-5	CASSYSTRQETQYF
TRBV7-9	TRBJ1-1	CASSFSRPGGMNTEAFF
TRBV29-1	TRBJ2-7	CSVESPGSSYEQYF
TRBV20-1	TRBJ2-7	CSALPLRAGGPSIYEQYF
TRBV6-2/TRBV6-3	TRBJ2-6	CASGIGTSGSDVLTF
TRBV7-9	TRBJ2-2	CASSLGTGEWAGELFF